This TCR beta chain comes out of a study of metastatic and nonmetastatic thyroid tumors. No patient received treatment before thyroid surgery. The CDR3 loop spans 12 amino acids. Per germline, CDR1 MDHEN and CDR2 SYDVKM. The V gene lost 3 bases and the J gene lost 9 bases, with 9 bases spanning the gap. This clone was observed many times. Original processing methods: Construction of a distant-metastasis classifier for papillary thyroid cancer relied on CDR3 differences across clinicopathological groups. Through MiXCR, TCRdb re-clonotyped the PCR reads. TCRdb's processing, not the authors', yielded these V and J calls. The sample has 35,000 to 50,000 clones, approximately 20% seen once.

Sequenced input: blood. The sequence was obtained from a female donor with papillary thyroid cancer or a benign thyroid nodule (not recorded which). Some clones in this sample may be carry-over from other donors' samples. This chain uses TRBV28 with TRBJ2-1; D is ambiguous. This chain's CDR3 is CASSLEGREQFF. CDR3 nucleotides: TGTGCCAGCAGTTTGGAAGGGCGTGAGCAGTTCTTC.